One and the same sample provided the 9 T cell receptor beta chains below, sequenced in a study of blood T cell repertoires in COVID-19. Profiling relied on immunoSEQ multiplex PCR, and the TCRdb table lists in-frame clones only, not all of them. The data show some 250,000 clones, with more than 75% seen just once and 0.99% held by the top ten. Material: peripheral blood. These receptors were collected from a woman in her thirties or forties who had recovered from COVID-19.

The rearrangement joins TRBV12-5 to TRBJ2-5, with TRBD2 matching over 16 bases. The germline CDR1 and CDR2 sequences are LGHNT and FRNRAP. The trim removed 6 bases at V and 5 bases at J, leaving 9 bases unmatched. The CDR3 covers 17 residues. Here the CDR3 reads CASGPGTSGRAGETQYF. The CDR3 coding sequence is TGTGCTAGTGGCCCGGGGACTAGCGGGAGGGCGGGGGAGACCCAGTACTTC.

The chain employs TRBV19 and TRBJ2-1; 14 bases match TRBD2. V lost 9 bases to trimming and J lost 0 bases; unmatched junction nucleotides: 7. This CDR3 has 17 residues. The germline V gene has CDR1 LNHDA and CDR2 SQIVND (reference sequence). CDR3 DNA sequence: TGTGCCAGCACCCCGGGACTAGCGGGGGTCTCCTACAATGAGCAGTTCTTC. It is translated as CASTPGLAGVSYNEQFF.

This clone was seen a handful of times. The V and J genes are TRBV19 and TRBJ2-2, with a tentative D call TRBD1 (6 bases). Germline V gene data show CDR1 as LNHDA and CDR2 as SQIVND (reference sequence). V dropped 7 bases and J dropped 3 bases, with 18 bases sitting between them. The CDR3 extends over 16 amino acids. In DNA, the CDR3 is TGTGCCAGTACCCCTCAGGGACAAGGGGACACCGGGGAGCTGTTTTTT. Translated: CASTPQGQGDTGELFF.

The gene calls are TRBV15 and TRBJ1-6; TRBD1 is a possible D gene (5 bases). V was pared by 1 base and J by 7 bases, with 14 bases between. Germline V CDR1 and CDR2: LNHNV, YYDKDF (reference sequence). The CDR3 has 16 residues. The CDR3 nucleotides are TGTGCCACCAGCAGAGGGGGCAGGCAAATCAATTCACCCCTCCACTTT. This codes for CATSRGGRQINSPLHF. The variable domain in full, with the rest retrieved from reference TRBV15 and TRBJ1-6, is DAMVIQNPRYQVTQFGKPVTLSCSQTLNHNVMYWYQQKSSQAPKLLFHYYDKDFNNEADTPDNFQSRRPNTSFCFLDIRSPGLGDTAMYLCATSRGGRQINSPLHFGNGTRLTVT.

This sequence joins TRBV6-5 and TRBJ1-2, with D unresolved. Germline V gene lookup returns CDR1 MNHEY and CDR2 SVGAGI. Trimming removed 0 bases at V and 7 bases at J, with 12 bases between. The CDR3 consists of 14 residues. CDR3: CASSYSGRSGGYTF. DNA for the CDR3: TGTGCCAGCAGTTACTCGGGCAGGTCAGGTGGCTACACCTTC.

The chain combines TRBV10-3 with TRBJ1-1; D perhaps matches TRBD1 (6 bases). V gave up 0 bases and J gave up 2 bases, with 7 bases separating them. The germline CDR1 and CDR2 sequences are ENHRY and SYGVKD. This CDR3 has 14 amino acids. CDR3 loop: CAISESGHNTEAFF. Here the CDR3 DNA reads TGTGCCATCAGTGAGTCGGGACACAACACTGAAGCTTTCTTT.

The chain is built from TRBV10-3 and TRBJ2-3; 7 bases fit TRBD1. The CDR3 extends over 13 amino acids. The germline V gene has CDR1 ENHRY and CDR2 SYGVKD. V was pared by 10 bases and J by 1 base, with 5 bases of the junction left unmatched. CDR3 loop: CATTTGGTDTQYF. CDR3 DNA: TGTGCCACCACTACAGGGGGCACAGATACGCAGTATTTT.

As to this clone: The sample holds other DNA sequences that translate to the same CDR3. This chain joins TRBV6-5 and TRBJ1-1; D may be TRBD1 (5 bases). The V gene lost 2 bases and the J gene lost 4 bases, with 11 bases spanning the gap. From germline, CDR1 is MNHEY and CDR2 SVGAGI. The CDR3 is 14 residues long. The chain's CDR3 is CASSYRQGGTEAFF. The CDR3 nucleotides read TGTGCCAGCAGTTACCGCCAGGGAGGCACTGAAGCTTTCTTT.

J is TRBJ2-3 and V is TRBV4-2, with 10 positions matching TRBD2. The CDR3 extends over 15 amino acids. The V segment lost 4 bases and the J segment 1 base; nucleotides outside the gene matches: 2. Germline V lookup: CDR1 LGHNA, CDR2 YNFKEQ. The CDR3 loop is CASSPLAGGTDTQYF. In DNA form, the CDR3 reads TGTGCCAGCAGCCCCCTAGCGGGAGGCACAGATACGCAGTATTTT.